Sequencing of this T cell receptor (beta chain) was carried out in a study of T cell responses to AZD1222 COVID-19 vaccine. General study findings and limits: White British ancestry dominated among donors, who included more females, and clonal diversity was possibly underestimated. Only after the peak T cell response were repertoires sampled. Spike-spanning, vaccine-associated CD4 TCRs were dominant at 160-218 and 743-854. A rise in Spike-specific TCR breadth and depth followed two AZD1222 doses.

On this clone: The target antigen is unknown.

Germline assignment: CDR1 MNHNS and CDR2 SASEGT. This CDR3 region has 19 residues. V was clipped by 3 bases and J by 1 base, with 19 bases between them. Generated by immunoSEQ multiplex PCR, the TCRdb table keeps only in-frame clones and is missing some. Here the sample spans around 130,000 clones, 88% being singletons. The starting material was peripheral blood, obtained 28 days after the second AZD1222 dose. The chain joins TRBV6-1 to TRBJ1-6, with D unresolved. The TCR originated in an adult who received the AZD1222 COVID-19 vaccine. Here the CDR3 DNA reads TGTGCCAGCAGTGAGCGTGAACAGCGGAAGCGGTCCTATAATTCACCCCTCCACTTT. This sequence encodes CASSEREQRKRSYNSPLHF.